This TCR beta chain was captured by sequencing in a study of tumor-infiltrating lymphocytes in primary liver carcinoma. Study as a whole: Per sample, productive TCRbeta reads numbered roughly 3.65 to 7.5 million, similar across tissue types.

CDR1 is SGHAT, CDR2 FQNNGV, per germline. The CDR3 totals 15 residues. The V end lost 7 bases, the J end lost 4 bases, and 16 bases lay between the germline ends. Blood RNA came from unsorted whole blood; germline DNA was also extracted. The researchers produced TCR beta cDNA from around 0.5 ug total RNA with a constant-region primer. Generation of the TCR beta libraries relied on three nested multiplex PCR rounds using slightly modified ARM-PCR. Both of the initial two PCR rounds ran for 10 cycles and employed TRBV1-TRBV30 forward primers alongside a C-beta reverse primer. Using its own MiXCR run on the multiplex PCR reads, TCRdb lists one record per CDR3 protein. The profile covers under 200,000 distinct CDR3 sequences, with 65% appearing a single time and around 7.1% taken by the ten largest.

This clonotype originated in an older woman with primary liver carcinoma and hepatitis B virus infection. Sequences were obtained from peripheral blood. This sequence joins TRBV11-2 and TRBJ1-4, with D uncertain. In DNA, the CDR3 is TGTGCCAGCAACCCTCGGATAGGATTTAATGAAAAACTGTTTTTT. Translation: CASNPRIGFNEKLFF. The full variable domain, in which reference TRBV11-2 and TRBJ1-4 provide the parts outside the CDR3, is EAGVAQSPRYKIIEKRQSVAFWCNPISGHATLYWYQQILGQGPKLLIQFQNNGVVDDSQLPKDRFSAERLKGVDSTLKIQPAKLEDSAVYLCASNPRIGFNEKLFFGSGTQLSVL.